This TCR beta chain was captured by sequencing in a study of glioma-infiltrating T cells after dendritic cell vaccination. Using immunoSEQ multiplex PCR, the repertoire was profiled, and TCRdb retains in-frame clones only, with some absent. The repertoire has nearly 85,000 clones, about 90% of them found once; the top ten carry about 3%. This receptor was identified in a human donor with glioblastoma. This material consisted of blood, taken before dendritic cell vaccination.

The CDR3 region has the DNA TGTGCCAGCAGCACGGGACAGAAAGAGACCCAGTACTTC. This translates into CASSTGQKETQYF. The chain employs TRBV5-8 and TRBJ2-5; 7 positions match TRBD1. The CDR3 covers 13 residues. V lost 4 bases to trimming and J lost 3 bases; unmatched junction nucleotides: 3. Germline V gene lookup returns CDR1 SGHTS and CDR2 YDEGEE. The full variable domain, in which reference TRBV5-8 and TRBJ2-5 provide the parts outside the CDR3, is EAGVTQSPTHLIKTRGQQATLRCSPISGHTSVYWYQQALGLGLQFLLWYDEGEERNRGNFPPRFSGRQFPNYSSELNVNALELEDSALYLCASSTGQKETQYFGPGTRLLVL.